Shown below are 27 T cell receptor beta chains from a single sample sequenced in a study of blood T cell repertoires in COVID-19. TCRdb's copy holds only in-frame clones and misses some; the assay was immunoSEQ multiplex PCR. The sample has some 320,000 clones; 90% are singletons. Sequenced material: PBMCs or T cells enriched from blood (not recorded which). These receptor sequences come from a woman aged 25-40 years who had been exposed to COVID-19.

As concerns this clone: Germline and junction disagree at one end, which may indicate a read error. This chain links TRBV4-3 with TRBJ2-1; a possible D gene is TRBD2 (5 bases). Germline loops: CDR1 LGHNA, CDR2 YSLEER. The CDR3 spans 18 residues. CDR3 region: CASSEDIWRASSYNEQFF. In DNA form, the CDR3 reads TGCGCCAGCAGCGAAGACATCTGGCGGGCGAGCTCCTACAATGAGCAGTTCTTC.

This clone was observed many times. The chain joins TRBV28 to TRBJ1-1; TRBD1 matches at 7 bases. Germline V CDR1 and CDR2: MDHEN, SYDVKM. There are 13 residues in the CDR3. J was trimmed by 7 bases and V by 0 bases; bases with no gene match: 2. The DNA for the CDR3 is TGTGCCAGCAGTTTATGGCAGGGGGTTGAAGCTTTCTTT. Amino acids: CASSLWQGVEAFF.

The rearrangement uses TRBV5-4 and TRBJ1-1; D is unclear. The CDR3 covers 13 residues. The V end was cut by 4 bases, the J end by 3 bases, with 10 bases between. Per the germline V gene, CDR1 is SGHNT and CDR2 is YYREEE (reference sequence). CDR3 sequence reads: CASSPEPHTEAFF. The CDR3 DNA reads as TGTGCCAGCAGCCCCGAGCCTCACACTGAAGCTTTCTTT.

Concerning this clone itself: Within the sample, other DNA sequences also encode this same CDR3. The chain is built from TRBV10-3 and TRBJ1-5; no definite D call. The CDR3 runs to 14 residues. Trimming removed 4 bases at V and 0 bases at J, with 7 bases between. Germline V CDR1 and CDR2: ENHRY, SYGVKD. The CDR3 nucleotides are TGTGCCATCAGTGGGACTTATAGCAATCAGCCCCAGCATTTT. Translation gives CAISGTYSNQPQHF.

The chain uses TRBV5-1 and TRBJ1-1, with D possibly TRBD1 on 6 matching bases. This CDR3 is 15 amino acids long. V dropped 0 bases and J dropped 3 bases, with 12 bases sitting between them. CDR1 SGHRS and CDR2 YFSETQ come from the germline V gene. CDR3 sequence (DNA): TGCGCCAGCAGCTTGGACGCCAGGGGATACACTGAAGCTTTCTTT. Its protein product is CASSLDARGYTEAFF. Looking up the rest from reference TRBV5-1 and TRBJ1-1 gives the full variable domain: KAGVTQTPRYLIKTRGQQVTLSCSPISGHRSVSWYQQTPGQGLQFLFEYFSETQRNKGNFPGRFSGRQFSNSRSEMNVSTLELGDSALYLCASSLDARGYTEAFFGQGTRLTVV.

The V gene is TRBV6-2 or TRBV6-3, the J gene TRBJ2-4; D uncertain. Trimming removed 4 bases from V and 0 bases from J, with 10 bases in between. Germline-derived CDR1 and CDR2 are MNHEY and SVGEGT. The CDR3 covers 15 residues. The CDR3 sequence: CASSFSGLAKNIQYF. The CDR3 DNA reads as TGTGCCAGCAGTTTCAGTGGTCTAGCCAAAAACATTCAGTACTTC.

This clone was detected only once. This sequence joins TRBV14 and TRBJ1-6; no firm D call. Trimming removed 0 bases at V and 0 bases at J, with 9 bases between. CDR1 is SGHDN, CDR2 FVKESK, per germline. CDR3 length: 17 residues. The CDR3 coding sequence is TGTGCCAGCAGCCAAGATCCTGGGAGCTCCTATAATTCACCCCTCCACTTT. Encoded protein: CASSQDPGSSYNSPLHF.

This rearrangement joins TRBV4-2 to TRBJ2-7; a possible D gene is TRBD1 (6 bases). The CDR3 runs to 16 residues. Germline V CDR1 and CDR2: LGHNA, YNFKEQ. Trimming removed 0 bases at V and 1 base at J, with 13 bases between. CDR3 DNA: TGTGCCAGCAGCCAAGATCTCACAGGGCGATCCTACGAGCAGTACTTC. Amino acids: CASSQDLTGRSYEQYF.

This chain uses TRBV11-2 with TRBJ2-7; the match to TRBD2 covers 7 bases. Germline-derived CDR1 and CDR2 are SGHAT and FQNNGV. The V and J ends lost 5 bases and 3 bases, in that order; junction bases with no gene match: 16. This CDR3 is 17 amino acids long. The CDR3 region has the DNA TGTGCCAGCAGCCGCCTAGTAAACCAGGCGGGAGTCTACGAGCAGTACTTC. Its translation is CASSRLVNQAGVYEQYF.

This clone is a singleton in its sample. The chain recombines TRBV6-4 with TRBJ2-3; 10 bases are a match to TRBD2. This CDR3 is built from 16 residues. Trimming cost V 0 bases and J 4 bases; bases outside gene matches: 4. Germline lookup yields CDR1 MRHNA and CDR2 SNTAGT. The CDR3 DNA is TGTGCCAGCAGTGACTCGAGCGGGGGGGCTTCAGATACGCAGTATTTT. It encodes CASSDSSGGASDTQYF.

V usage is TRBV5-1 and J usage is TRBJ1-3; D is possibly TRBD1 (5 bases). The CDR3 is made up of 14 amino acids. Germline values: CDR1 SGHRS, CDR2 YFSETQ. Trimming removed 7 bases from V and 2 bases from J, with 13 bases in between. The CDR3 protein is CASSLSGPGNTIYF. CDR3 in DNA: TGCGCCAGCTCCCTCTCAGGGCCTGGAAACACCATATATTTT.

This chain links TRBV6-2 or TRBV6-3 with TRBJ2-3, with 12 bases aligning to TRBD2. Germline V gene sequence: CDR1 MNHEY, CDR2 SVGEGT. V was pared by 1 base and J by 4 bases, with 6 bases of the junction left unmatched. The CDR3 is 17 residues long. Here the CDR3 DNA reads TGTGCCAGCAGTTACTTCTGGACTAGCGGGGCACCAGATACGCAGTATTTT. Translating gives CASSYFWTSGAPDTQYF.

This clone was detected once. The V call is TRBV2, the J call TRBJ2-5, with D maybe TRBD2 (5 bases). V was pared by 7 bases and J by 5 bases, with 11 bases between. This CDR3 contains 12 residues. Looked up from germline, CDR1 is SNHLY and CDR2 is FYNNEI. This CDR3 is CASNLALETQYF. Written as DNA, the CDR3 is TGTGCCAGCAACCTAGCTTTGGAGACCCAGTACTTC.

The chain recombines TRBV21-1 with TRBJ1-5. TRBV21-1 is assigned pseudogene status. The CDR3 loop spans 16 amino acids. In DNA, the CDR3 is TGTGCCAGCAGCAAAGCTCGGGAGGGGATCTGGCAGCCCCAGCATTTT. Its protein is CASSKAREGIWQPQHF.

The V gene is TRBV5-5, the J gene TRBJ2-7; no clear D gene. This CDR3 contains 16 residues. Germline V CDR1 and CDR2: SGHKS, YYEKEE (reference sequence). The V and J ends lost 4 bases and 1 base respectively, with 18 bases between them. The CDR3 DNA is TGTGCCAGCAGCCGACACCCACAGCCACCTTCCTACGAGCAGTACTTC. Translating it yields CASSRHPQPPSYEQYF.

This rearrangement joins TRBV3-1 (or the pseudogene TRBV3-2) to TRBJ2-1, with D unclear. V shed 4 bases and J shed 9 bases, with 19 bases lying between them. The germline V gene encodes CDR1 LGHDT and CDR2 YNNKEL (reference sequence). The CDR3 has 15 residues. The CDR3 DNA reads as TGTGCCAGCAGCCTAAACCCTAGTTCCCAAGGTGAGCAGTTCTTC. As protein: CASSLNPSSQGEQFF.

V and J are TRBV5-4 and TRBJ2-5; 12 bases agree with TRBD2. The CDR3 totals 17 residues. V lost 1 base and J lost 0; bases outside the gene matches: 4. In germline, CDR1 is SGHNT, CDR2 YYREEE (reference sequence). CDR3 protein: CASSLPSGGDYQETQYF. CDR3 sequence (DNA): TGTGCCAGCAGCTTGCCTAGCGGGGGGGATTACCAAGAGACCCAGTACTTC. The full variable domain, its missing parts supplied by reference TRBV5-4 and TRBJ2-5, is ETGVTQSPTHLIKTRGQQVTLRCSSQSGHNTVSWYQQALGQGPQFIFQYYREEENGRGNFPPRFSGLQFPNYSSELNVNALELDDSALYLCASSLPSGGDYQETQYFGPGTRLLVL.

The chain has TRBV10-3 and TRBJ1-1; D is perhaps TRBD1 (6 bases). This CDR3 has 13 amino acids. The germline gives CDR1 ENHRY, CDR2 SYGVKD. With 4 bases removed from V and 1 base from J, the gap between germline ends came to 7 bases. CDR3 sequence (DNA): TGTGCCATCAGTGGGACAGAGAACACTGAAGCTTTCTTT. It codes for CAISGTENTEAFF.

The chain uses TRBV4-3 and TRBJ2-7; 8 nucleotides align to TRBD2. This CDR3 has 14 amino acids. The germline CDR1 and CDR2 sequences are LGHNA and YSLEER. The ends lost 3 bases at V and 4 bases at J; junction bases unmatched: 5. The CDR3 spells CASSQSGGPYEQYF. In nucleotides, the CDR3 is TGCGCCAGCAGCCAGTCGGGGGGGCCGTACGAGCAGTACTTC.

The gene calls are TRBV5-1 and TRBJ1-2; perhaps TRBD1 as D (5 bases). The germline V and J ends were trimmed by 0 bases and 7 bases, with 10 bases remaining between them. Germline V gene lookup returns CDR1 SGHRS and CDR2 YFSETQ. The CDR3 runs 13 residues. In DNA, the CDR3 is TGCGCCAGCAGCTTGGACACAGGCGGTGGCTACACCTTC. It yields the protein CASSLDTGGGYTF. Supplemented by reference TRBV5-1 and TRBJ1-2, the full variable domain reads KAGVTQTPRYLIKTRGQQVTLSCSPISGHRSVSWYQQTPGQGLQFLFEYFSETQRNKGNFPGRFSGRQFSNSRSEMNVSTLELGDSALYLCASSLDTGGGYTFGSGTRLTVV.

The chain links TRBV30 to TRBJ2-3, with 8 positions matching TRBD2. V dropped 5 bases and J dropped 6; count of bases not matched to a gene: 10. In germline, CDR1 is GTSNPN, CDR2 SVGIG (reference sequence). This CDR3 comprises 14 residues. CDR3 residues: CAWEIAGKSDTQYF. The CDR3 DNA sequence: TGTGCCTGGGAAATAGCGGGGAAATCGGATACGCAGTATTTT.

The V and J genes are TRBV19 and TRBJ1-4; 8 bases line up with TRBD1. The ends lost 7 bases at V and 4 bases at J; junction bases unmatched: 8. CDR1 and CDR2 (germline): LNHDA, SQIVND (reference sequence). The CDR3 length is 15 residues. The CDR3 DNA follows: TGTGCCAGTACCCTACTGGACAGGGATAATGAAAAACTGTTTTTT. Protein: CASTLLDRDNEKLFF.

This chain connects TRBV7-2 to TRBJ2-3; 7 bases are a match to TRBD1. Germline trimming cut 5 bases from V and 6 bases from J; bases unmatched to any gene: 14. The CDR3 totals 16 residues. CDR1 is SGHTA and CDR2 is FQGNSA in the germline V gene. CDR3 bases: TGTGCCAGCAGCCTGACTCGGACAGGAGCACGGGATACGCAGTATTTT. This translates into CASSLTRTGARDTQYF.

This chain links TRBV5-4 with TRBJ1-4, with 7 positions matching TRBD1. The CDR3 sequence is 14 residues long. Trimming at V came to 4 bases and at J to 6 bases, leaving 6 bases not matched to a gene. CDR1 and CDR2 from the germline V gene are SGHNT and YYREEE (reference sequence). The CDR3 loop reads CASSLSGTDEKLFF. In DNA form, the CDR3 reads TGTGCCAGCAGCCTCTCCGGGACAGATGAAAAACTGTTTTTT.

The chain has TRBV9 and TRBJ2-1, with TRBD1 as a possible D gene (5 bases). V was trimmed by 4 bases and J by 4 bases, leaving 24 bases between them. This CDR3 region has 18 residues. In germline, CDR1 is SGDLS, CDR2 YYNGEE. The CDR3 loop is CASSSQLGQTRGYNEQFF. CDR3 DNA: TGTGCCAGCAGCTCCCAATTGGGTCAAACAAGGGGATACAATGAGCAGTTCTTC.

This clone was seen just once. J is TRBJ2-7 and V is TRBV5-6, with TRBD1 identical over 10 bases. The CDR3 consists of 16 residues. V lost 4 bases to trimming and J lost 4 bases; unmatched junction nucleotides: 11. Germline V gene lookup returns CDR1 SGHDT and CDR2 YYEEEE. The CDR3 sequence is CASSPGLRDRGYEQYF. For the CDR3, the DNA is TGTGCCAGCAGCCCTGGGCTCCGGGACAGGGGTTACGAGCAGTACTTC.

The V gene is TRBV3-1 (or the pseudogene TRBV3-2), the J gene TRBJ1-1; perhaps TRBD1 as D (5 bases). CDR1 and CDR2 from the germline V gene are LGHDT and YNNKEL (reference sequence). The CDR3 has 15 amino acids. V lost 1 base, J lost 4 bases, and 13 bases lay in between. This CDR3 reads CASSQVKGFGTEAFF. The CDR3, as DNA: TGTGCCAGCAGCCAAGTTAAGGGGTTCGGCACTGAAGCTTTCTTT.